This T cell receptor (beta chain) was captured in a study of technical replicates of blood from a handful of donors. CDR3 length: 14 residues. Germline V CDR1 and CDR2: SGHNT, YYREEE (reference sequence). V lost 1 base, J lost 1 base, and 9 bases lay in between. Some clones are missing from TCRdb's copy, which holds only in-frame ones; the method was immunoSEQ multiplex PCR. The sample contains around 84,000 clones, about 97% of which appear only once. Sequencing used T cells isolated from PBMCs. This chain connects TRBV5-4 to TRBJ2-7, with D possibly being TRBD2 (5 bases). The sequence came from a human donor in good health. The CDR3 nucleotides read TGTGCCAGCAGCTTGTCACTAGGATCCTACGAGCAGTACTTC. Protein: CASSLSLGSYEQYF.